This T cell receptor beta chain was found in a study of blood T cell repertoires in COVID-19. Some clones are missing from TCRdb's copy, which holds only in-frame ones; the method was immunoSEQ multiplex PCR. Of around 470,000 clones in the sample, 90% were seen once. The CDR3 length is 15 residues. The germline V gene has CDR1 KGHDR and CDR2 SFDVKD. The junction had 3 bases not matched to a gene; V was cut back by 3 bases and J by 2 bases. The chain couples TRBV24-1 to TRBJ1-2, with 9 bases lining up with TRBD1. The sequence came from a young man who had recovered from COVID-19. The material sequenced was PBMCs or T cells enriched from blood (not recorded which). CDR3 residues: CATSDPGQGNYGYTF. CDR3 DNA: TGTGCCACCAGTGATCCGGGACAGGGCAACTATGGCTACACCTTC.